A selection of T cell receptor beta chains follows, all from one sample in a study of blood T cells in healthy people across ages. In TCRdb, the 5' RACE reads were re-called with MiXCR into one record per CDR3 protein. Here the sample spans about 970,000 distinct CDR3 sequences, roughly 51% being singletons. The sequenced material came from blood. These receptors were obtained from a woman aged 55 to 70 in good health. CDR3s include the opening cysteine and the closing phenylalanine or tryptophan. Each record gives: D gene, clone size, J gene, V gene, CDR3 protein, CDR3 DNA. The D gene is left open where the match is weak. A clone size is listed for some rows: how often the clone was seen (once, few, many), or a class if it is expanded.

d_call: .; clone_size: .; j_call: TRBJ2-7; v_call: TRBV7-2; cdr3_aa: CASSTSLGTSYEQYF; cdr3_nt: TGTGCCAGCAGCACTAGCCTAGGGACATCCTACGAGCAGTACTTC
d_call: TRBD1; clone_size: few; j_call: TRBJ2-3; v_call: TRBV24-1; cdr3_aa: CATSELGQGQRDTQYF; cdr3_nt: TGTGCCACCAGTGAACTGGGACAGGGGCAGCGAGATACGCAGTATTTT
d_call: TRBD2; clone_size: many; j_call: TRBJ2-5; v_call: TRBV7-9; cdr3_aa: CASSFRLASGTQYF; cdr3_nt: TGTGCCAGCAGCTTTAGACTAGCGAGTGGGACCCAGTACTTC
d_call: .; clone_size: .; j_call: TRBJ2-1; v_call: TRBV29-1; cdr3_aa: CSVSASQETQFF; cdr3_nt: TGCAGCGTTTCTGCGTCCCAAGAGACCCAGTTCTTC
d_call: .; clone_size: few; j_call: TRBJ1-2; v_call: TRBV4-1; cdr3_aa: CASSQDPPTELANYGYTF; cdr3_nt: TGCGCCAGCAGCCAAGATCCCCCGACAGAACTAGCTAACTATGGCTACACCTTC
d_call: .; clone_size: .; j_call: TRBJ1-2; v_call: TRBV29-1; cdr3_aa: CSVEDRPGAGTF; cdr3_nt: TGCAGCGTTGAAGATCGCCCTGGGGCTGGCACCTTC
d_call: .; clone_size: .; j_call: TRBJ1-3; v_call: TRBV7-2; cdr3_aa: CASSLVAGAGNTIYF; cdr3_nt: TGTGCCAGCAGCTTAGTGGCAGGGGCGGGAAACACCATATATTTT
d_call: .; clone_size: .; j_call: TRBJ2-4; v_call: TRBV12-3/TRBV12-4; cdr3_aa: CASSLLGELAKNIQYF; cdr3_nt: TGTGCCAGCAGTTTATTGGGGGAACTAGCCAAAAACATTCAGTACTTC
d_call: TRBD2; clone_size: .; j_call: TRBJ2-2; v_call: TRBV4-3; cdr3_aa: CASSQSTSGRVNTGELFF; cdr3_nt: TGCGCCAGCAGCCAATCAACTAGCGGGAGAGTGAACACCGGGGAGCTGTTTTTT
d_call: TRBD2; clone_size: .; j_call: TRBJ2-3; v_call: TRBV2; cdr3_aa: CASTLAGVRVTTDTQYF; cdr3_nt: TGTGCAAGCACACTAGCGGGAGTGAGAGTTACCACAGATACGCAGTATTTT
d_call: .; clone_size: .; j_call: TRBJ2-7; v_call: TRBV28; cdr3_aa: CASMGPGNSYEQYF; cdr3_nt: TGTGCCAGCATGGGACCGGGAAACTCCTACGAGCAGTACTTC
d_call: .; clone_size: .; j_call: TRBJ2-6; v_call: TRBV30; cdr3_aa: CAWVLFPNVLTF; cdr3_nt: TGTGCCTGGGTCCTATTTCCCAACGTCCTGACTTTC
d_call: .; clone_size: .; j_call: TRBJ2-6; v_call: TRBV6-2/TRBV6-3; cdr3_aa: CASGKSGSSGANVLTF; cdr3_nt: TGTGCCAGCGGAAAGAGTGGGTCCTCTGGGGCCAACGTCCTGACTTTC
d_call: .; clone_size: .; j_call: TRBJ1-4; v_call: TRBV24-1; cdr3_aa: CATSDPRETNEKLFF; cdr3_nt: TGTGCCACCAGTGACCCCAGGGAAACAAATGAAAAACTGTTTTTT
d_call: .; clone_size: .; j_call: TRBJ2-5; v_call: TRBV25-1; cdr3_aa: CASSGRRVEETQYF; cdr3_nt: TGTGCCAGCAGTGGGAGGAGGGTAGAAGAGACCCAGTACTTC
d_call: .; clone_size: few; j_call: TRBJ1-1; v_call: TRBV7-9; cdr3_aa: CASSLRETEAFF; cdr3_nt: TGTGCCAGCAGTCTCAGGGAGACTGAAGCTTTCTTT
d_call: .; clone_size: few; j_call: TRBJ1-5; v_call: TRBV20-1; cdr3_aa: CSARDLGSGQPQHF; cdr3_nt: TGCAGTGCTAGAGATCTGGGGTCAGGTCAGCCCCAGCATTTT
d_call: TRBD2; clone_size: .; j_call: TRBJ2-7; v_call: TRBV7-2; cdr3_aa: CASSLRASGKLYEQYF; cdr3_nt: TGTGCCAGCAGCTTAAGGGCTAGCGGGAAACTTTACGAGCAGTACTTC
d_call: .; clone_size: .; j_call: TRBJ1-4; v_call: TRBV25-1; cdr3_aa: CASSESVLLANEKLFF; cdr3_nt: TGTGCCAGCAGTGAATCAGTCCTTCTAGCTAATGAAAAACTGTTTTTT
d_call: .; clone_size: .; j_call: TRBJ2-3; v_call: TRBV2; cdr3_aa: CATAPGETDTQYF; cdr3_nt: TGTGCCACCGCTCCAGGAGAGACAGATACGCAGTATTTT
d_call: TRBD2; clone_size: few; j_call: TRBJ2-3; v_call: TRBV6-5; cdr3_aa: CASRRRLAGYTDTQYF; cdr3_nt: TGTGCCAGCAGGCGACGACTAGCGGGCTACACAGATACGCAGTATTTT
d_call: .; clone_size: once; j_call: TRBJ2-7; v_call: TRBV28; cdr3_aa: CASSRWGGNEQYF; cdr3_nt: TGTGCCAGCAGCAGATGGGGCGGCAATGAGCAGTACTTC
d_call: .; clone_size: many; j_call: TRBJ2-7; v_call: TRBV6-2/TRBV6-3; cdr3_aa: CASRTTYEQYF; cdr3_nt: TGTGCCAGCAGGACCACCTACGAGCAGTACTTC
d_call: TRBD2; clone_size: few; j_call: TRBJ2-7; v_call: TRBV5-1; cdr3_aa: CASSASSGVGNEQYF; cdr3_nt: TGCGCCAGCAGCGCCTCTAGCGGAGTCGGGAACGAGCAGTACTTC
d_call: TRBD1; clone_size: .; j_call: TRBJ2-6; v_call: TRBV7-9; cdr3_aa: CASPGTGSSGANVLTF; cdr3_nt: TGTGCCAGTCCCGGGACAGGGTCTTCTGGGGCCAACGTCCTGACTTTC